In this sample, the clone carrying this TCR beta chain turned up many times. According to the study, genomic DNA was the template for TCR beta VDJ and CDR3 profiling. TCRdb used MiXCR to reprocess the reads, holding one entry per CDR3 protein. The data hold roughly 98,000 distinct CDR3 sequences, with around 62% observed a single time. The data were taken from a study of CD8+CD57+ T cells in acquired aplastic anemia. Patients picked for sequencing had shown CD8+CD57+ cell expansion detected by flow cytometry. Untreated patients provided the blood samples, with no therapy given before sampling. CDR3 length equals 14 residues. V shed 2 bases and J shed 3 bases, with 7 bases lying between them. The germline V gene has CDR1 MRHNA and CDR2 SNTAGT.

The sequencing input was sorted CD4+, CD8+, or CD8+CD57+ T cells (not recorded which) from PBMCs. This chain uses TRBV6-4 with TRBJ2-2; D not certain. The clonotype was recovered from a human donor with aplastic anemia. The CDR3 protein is CASSDNLDTGELFF. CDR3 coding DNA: TGTGCCAGCAGTGACAATTTGGACACCGGGGAGCTGTTTTTT.